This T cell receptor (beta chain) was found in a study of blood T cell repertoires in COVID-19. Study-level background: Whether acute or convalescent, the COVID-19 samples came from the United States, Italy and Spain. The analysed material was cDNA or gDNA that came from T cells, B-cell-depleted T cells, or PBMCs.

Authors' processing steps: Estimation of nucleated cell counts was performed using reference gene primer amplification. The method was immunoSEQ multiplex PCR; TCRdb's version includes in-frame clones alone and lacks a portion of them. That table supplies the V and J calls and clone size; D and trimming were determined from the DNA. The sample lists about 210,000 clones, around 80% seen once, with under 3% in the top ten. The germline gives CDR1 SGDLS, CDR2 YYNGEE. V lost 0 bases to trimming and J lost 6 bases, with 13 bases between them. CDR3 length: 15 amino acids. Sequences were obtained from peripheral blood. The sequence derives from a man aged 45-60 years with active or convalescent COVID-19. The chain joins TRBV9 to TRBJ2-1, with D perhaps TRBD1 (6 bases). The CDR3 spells CASSVGQGSGNEQFF. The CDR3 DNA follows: TGTGCCAGCAGCGTAGGGCAGGGGTCGGGCAATGAGCAGTTCTTC.